These 11 T cell receptor beta chains were all obtained from the same sample, sequenced in a study of PD-L1 blockade in urothelial cancer. Assay: immunoSEQ multiplex PCR; the TCRdb copy retains only in-frame clones and omits some. The table records tens of thousands of clones, approximately 88% of them present only once. Documented time point: pretreatment peripheral blood. The sample in question was PBMCs, obtained around atezolizumab (anti-PD-L1) treatment. The receptors derive from a woman aged 60-70 years with urothelial cancer.

V is TRBV7-2 and J is TRBJ2-7; 8 nucleotides line up with TRBD1. The CDR3 extends over 14 amino acids. Germline V gives CDR1 SGHTA, CDR2 FQGNSA. V lost 4 bases to trimming and J lost 4 bases; unmatched junction nucleotides: 6. As DNA, the CDR3 is TGTGCCAGCAGCTACCGGACAGGGAGGTACGAGCAGTACTTC. Translated, it gives CASSYRTGRYEQYF.

The gene calls are TRBV7-2 and TRBJ2-5; 13 bases are a match to TRBD2. J lost 4 bases, V lost 6 bases, and 2 bases had no gene match. Germline CDR1 SGHTA, CDR2 FQGNSA. This CDR3 is built from 14 residues. The DNA of the CDR3 is TGTGCCAGCAGGGGACTAGCGGGGTCAGAGACCCAGTACTTC. Protein: CASRGLAGSETQYF.

The chain couples TRBV18 to TRBJ1-5; 9 nucleotides agree with TRBD1. There are 18 residues in the CDR3. The V gene end was trimmed by 6 bases and the J gene end by 1 base; junction bases not matched to a gene: 13. Per germline, CDR1 KGHSH and CDR2 LQKENI. The CDR3 reads CASSRGQGKRGSNQPQHF. CDR3 nucleotides: TGTGCCAGCTCGCGCGGACAGGGGAAGAGAGGAAGCAATCAGCCCCAGCATTTT.

The chain is built from TRBV9 and TRBJ2-7; 7 bases are shared with TRBD1. Trimming removed 0 bases from V and 3 bases from J; junction bases left unmatched: 6. From germline, CDR1 is SGDLS and CDR2 YYNGEE. CDR3 size: 15 residues. Here the CDR3 DNA reads TGTGCCAGCAGCGTAGCCGGGACAGTCGACTACGAGCAGTACTTC. It specifies CASSVAGTVDYEQYF.

The rearrangement joins TRBV5-6 to TRBJ2-2, with 7 bases that match TRBD1. The CDR3 runs to 15 residues. Trimming removed 5 bases from V and 1 base from J; junction bases left unmatched: 5. The germline gives CDR1 SGHDT, CDR2 YYEEEE. CDR3 DNA: TGTGCCAGCAGGACGGGACAGCAGAACACCGGGGAGCTGTTTTTT. Residues: CASRTGQQNTGELFF.

This clone was found once. The chain uses TRBV7-9 and TRBJ1-1; D ambiguous. The CDR3 runs to 15 residues. CDR1 and CDR2 (germline): SEHNR, FQNEAQ (reference sequence). V dropped 3 bases and J dropped 1 base, with 12 bases sitting between them. The CDR3 DNA follows: TGTGCCAGCAGCTTTGACACGAACCCGAACACTGAAGCTTTCTTT. Its protein product is CASSFDTNPNTEAFF.

This clone was seen only a few times. This rearrangement joins TRBV15 to TRBJ1-2, with D perhaps matching TRBD1 (5 bases). This CDR3 contains 13 residues. CDR1 is LNHNV and CDR2 is YYDKDF in the germline V gene (reference sequence). V lost 0 bases to trimming and J lost 6 bases, with 8 bases between them. The CDR3 DNA reads TGTGCCACCAGCAGAGATCGGGGGGATGGCTACACCTTC. Its translation: CATSRDRGDGYTF. Full variable domain (missing parts from reference TRBV15 and TRBJ1-2): DAMVIQNPRYQVTQFGKPVTLSCSQTLNHNVMYWYQQKSSQAPKLLFHYYDKDFNNEADTPDNFQSRRPNTSFCFLDIRSPGLGDTAMYLCATSRDRGDGYTFGSGTRLTVV.

V usage is TRBV27 and J usage is TRBJ2-7; D is ambiguous. With 3 bases removed from V and 0 bases from J, the gap between germline ends came to 6 bases. The CDR3 contains 13 residues. Germline V gives CDR1 MNHEY, CDR2 SMNVEV (reference sequence). CDR3 sequence reads: CASSFRSSYEQYF. Written as DNA, the CDR3 is TGTGCCAGCAGTTTTCGGAGCTCCTACGAGCAGTACTTC.

This chain connects TRBV27 to TRBJ1-1; D possibly corresponds to TRBD1 (6 bases). CDR1 and CDR2 (germline): MNHEY, SMNVEV (reference sequence). There are 19 residues in the CDR3. The V end was cut by 1 base, the J end by 1 base, with 22 bases between. This CDR3 is CASSLFRLGWAGENTEAFF. CDR3 DNA sequence: TGTGCCAGCAGTTTATTTCGTCTGGGTTGGGCAGGGGAGAACACTGAAGCTTTCTTT.

The chain uses TRBV9 and TRBJ2-1; D may be TRBD2 (6 bases). Per germline, CDR1 SGDLS and CDR2 YYNGEE. There are 14 residues in the CDR3. The ends were cut back, 3 bases at V and 7 bases at J, with 14 bases in the middle. The CDR3 DNA follows: TGTGCCAGCAGCGCAAGACTAGTTAGGAATGAGCAGTTCTTC. Amino acid sequence: CASSARLVRNEQFF.

The chain couples TRBV19 to TRBJ2-5; 7 positions agree with TRBD1. Trimming took 5 bases from V and 5 from J; bases not matched to a gene: 8. This CDR3 has 14 amino acids. From germline, CDR1 is LNHDA and CDR2 SQIVND (reference sequence). CDR3 sequence (DNA): TGTGCCAGTAGTCTCGGGACAGCGTCTGAGACCCAGTACTTC. Translating gives CASSLGTASETQYF.